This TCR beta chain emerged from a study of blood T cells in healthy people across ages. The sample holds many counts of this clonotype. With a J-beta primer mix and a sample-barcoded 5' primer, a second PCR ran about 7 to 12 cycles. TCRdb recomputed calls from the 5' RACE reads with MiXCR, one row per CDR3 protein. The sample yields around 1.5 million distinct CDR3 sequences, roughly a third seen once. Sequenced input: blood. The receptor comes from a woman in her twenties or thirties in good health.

The CDR3 loop is CASSLASGGSYEQYF. The CDR3 bases are TGTGCCAGCAGCTTAGCTAGCGGGGGCTCCTACGAGCAGTACTTC. The chain combines TRBV7-2 with TRBJ2-7; 9 bases match TRBD2. Germline CDR1 SGHTA, CDR2 FQGNSA. V shed 0 bases, J shed 0 bases, and the junction held 0 bases outside the gene matches. This CDR3 comprises 15 residues.